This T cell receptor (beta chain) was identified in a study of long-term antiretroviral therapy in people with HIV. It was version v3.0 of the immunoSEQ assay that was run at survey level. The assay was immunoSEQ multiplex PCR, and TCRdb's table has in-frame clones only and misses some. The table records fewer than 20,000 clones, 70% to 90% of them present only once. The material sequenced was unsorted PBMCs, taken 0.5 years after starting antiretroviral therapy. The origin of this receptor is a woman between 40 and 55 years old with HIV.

CDR3 sequence: CASSSTGQETQYF. The CDR3, as DNA: TGTGCCAGCAGTTCTACAGGCCAAGAGACCCAGTACTTC. V is TRBV28 and J is TRBJ2-5, with D tentatively TRBD1 (5 bases). Trimming took 4 bases from V and 1 from J, leaving 7 bases between them. The V gene's germline CDR1 is MDHEN and CDR2 SYDVKM. CDR3 length equals 13 residues.